This paragraph covers one T cell receptor beta chain sequence. Its cognate antigen is unknown. Germline loops: CDR1 SEHNR, CDR2 FQNEAQ (reference sequence). The CDR3 is 15 residues long. V was cut by 0 bases and J by 1 base, with 10 bases left in between. These data belong to a study of T cell responses to AZD1222 COVID-19 vaccine. General study points: Spike as a whole was targeted by vaccine-associated CD4 TCRs, dominant at 160-218 and 743-854. The repertoires were collected only after the peak T cell response. Spike-specific TCR breadth and depth were elevated following two AZD1222 doses. Regions left unmutated in variants are reportedly the target of nearly half of spike-specific TCRs.

Libraries were prepared by immunoSEQ multiplex PCR; TCRdb keeps only in-frame clonotypes and omits some of them. The data hold around 130,000 clones, with around 90% observed a single time. This sequence originates from an adult who received the AZD1222 COVID-19 vaccine. The sample was peripheral blood, taken 28 days after the second AZD1222 dose. The gene calls are TRBV7-9 and TRBJ2-7; D gene ambiguous. The CDR3: CASSLAVSPSYEQYF. The CDR3, as DNA: TGTGCCAGCAGCTTAGCGGTCAGCCCATCCTACGAGCAGTACTTC.